This T cell receptor beta chain is drawn from a study of T cells in Graves' hyperthyroidism and ophthalmopathy. This clonotype has at least ten counts. TCR beta CDR3 sequences were amplified from RNA transcripts. First-round RT-PCR targeting the TCR CDR3 was performed with the HTBI primer set. TCRdb used MiXCR to reprocess the multiplex PCR reads, holding one entry per CDR3 protein. The repertoire holds nearly 600,000 distinct CDR3 sequences, with approximately 13% as singletons. Blood was drawn at first hyperthyroidism diagnosis, before any ophthalmopathy symptoms. Germline V gene sequence: CDR1 DFQATT, CDR2 SNEGSKA (reference sequence). Trimming took off 6 bases at V and 6 bases at J, with 14 bases between the two ends. The length of the CDR3 is 13 residues.

The V and J genes are TRBV20-1 and TRBJ2-2; perhaps TRBD2 as D (6 bases). Sequencing was carried out using blood. The sequence was collected from a woman aged 25 to 39 with Graves' hyperthyroidism that later progressed to Graves' ophthalmopathy. The CDR3 coding sequence is TGCAGTGCGCCGGGACTCCGGGCCGGGGAGCTGTTTTTT. Residues: CSAPGLRAGELFF.